The T cell receptor beta chain described here comes from a study of blood T cell repertoires in COVID-19. Looking at the study overall: Sample material is recorded as cDNA or gDNA derived from T cells, B-cell-depleted T cells, or PBMCs.

V lost 7 bases and J 0 bases, leaving 10 bases between the germline ends. Per the germline V gene, CDR1 is LNHDA and CDR2 is SQIVND (reference sequence). This CDR3 has 14 amino acids. Only in-frame clones appear in the TCRdb table, and some are missing; sequencing was by immunoSEQ multiplex PCR. This table has roughly 150,000 clones, approximately 86% appearing once. The sequence came from a woman in her sixties or seventies with acute or convalescent COVID-19. The sample comprised peripheral blood. This chain connects TRBV19 to TRBJ1-5; D remains unclear. The DNA for the CDR3 is TGTGCCAGTATTGCAGGATATAGCAATCAGCCCCAGCATTTT. This codes for CASIAGYSNQPQHF.